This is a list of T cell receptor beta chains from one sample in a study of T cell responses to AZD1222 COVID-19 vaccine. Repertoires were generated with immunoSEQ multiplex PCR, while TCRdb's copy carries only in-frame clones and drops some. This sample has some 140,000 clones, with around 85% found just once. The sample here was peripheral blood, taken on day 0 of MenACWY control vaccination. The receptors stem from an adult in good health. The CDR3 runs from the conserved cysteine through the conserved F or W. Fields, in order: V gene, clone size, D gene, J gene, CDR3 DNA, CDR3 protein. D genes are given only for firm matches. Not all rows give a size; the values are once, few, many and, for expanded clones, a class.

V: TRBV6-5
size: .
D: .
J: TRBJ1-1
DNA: TGTGCCAGCAGTACTCCGGGACAAAGGGCTGAAGCTTTCTTT
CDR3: CASSTPGQRAEAFF

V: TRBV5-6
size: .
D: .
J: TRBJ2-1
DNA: TGTGCCAGCAGCCGACAGTACAATGAGCAGTTCTTC
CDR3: CASSRQYNEQFF

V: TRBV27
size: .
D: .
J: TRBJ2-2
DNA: TGTGCCAGCAGTCCCACCAGACTAAGCTGGGAGCTGTTTTTT
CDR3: CASSPTRLSWELFF

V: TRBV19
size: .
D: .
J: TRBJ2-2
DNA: TGTGCCAGTAGTATCCGGGGCACCGGGGAGCTGTTTTTT
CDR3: CASSIRGTGELFF

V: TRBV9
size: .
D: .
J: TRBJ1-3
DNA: TGTGCCAGCAGCGTAGAGGACTCTGGAAACACCATATATTTT
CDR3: CASSVEDSGNTIYF

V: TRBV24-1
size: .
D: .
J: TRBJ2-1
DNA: TGTGCCACCAGTGCTTTGGGGACTCGCTCCTACAATGAGCAGTTCTTC
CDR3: CATSALGTRSYNEQFF

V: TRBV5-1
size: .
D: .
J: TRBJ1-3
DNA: TGCGCCAGCAGCTTGCAGGCAGGGCAACTCGGAAACACCATATATTTT
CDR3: CASSLQAGQLGNTIYF

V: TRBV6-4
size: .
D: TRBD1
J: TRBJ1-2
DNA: TGTGCCAGCAGTCAAAAAGGGCCGGGACAGGGACCTCACAATGGCTACACCTTC
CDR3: CASSQKGPGQGPHNGYTF

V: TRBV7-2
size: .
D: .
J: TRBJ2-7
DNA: TGTGCCAGCAGCTTAGCGGAACAGGCCAACGAGCAGTACTTC
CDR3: CASSLAEQANEQYF

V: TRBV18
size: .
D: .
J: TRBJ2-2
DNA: TGTGCCAGCTCAGGGGCCGGGGAGCTGTTTTTT
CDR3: CASSGAGELFF

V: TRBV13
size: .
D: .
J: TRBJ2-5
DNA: TGTGCCAGCAGCATCGCGGAGACCCAGTACTTC
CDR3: CASSIAETQYF

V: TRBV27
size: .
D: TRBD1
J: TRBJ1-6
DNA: TGTGCCAGCAGTTTACAGGGGGGCATTTCACCCCTCCACTTT
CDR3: CASSLQGGISPLHF

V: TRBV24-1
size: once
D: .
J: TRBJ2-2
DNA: TGTGCCACCAGTGACCCCCAGGGTTCCGGCACCGGGGAGCTGTTTTTT
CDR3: CATSDPQGSGTGELFF

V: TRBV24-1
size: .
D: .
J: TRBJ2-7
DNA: TGTGCCACCAGTGACCGGGTCCAGTACGAGCAGTACTTC
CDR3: CATSDRVQYEQYF

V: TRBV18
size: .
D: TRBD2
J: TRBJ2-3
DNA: TGTGCCAGCTCACCACCAATTCTAGAACTAGCGGGGGACACAGATACGCAGTATTTT
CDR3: CASSPPILELAGDTDTQYF

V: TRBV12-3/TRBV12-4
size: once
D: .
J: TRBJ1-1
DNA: TGTGCCAGCAGTTTAGGGTGGGGCACTGAAGCTTTCTTT
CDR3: CASSLGWGTEAFF

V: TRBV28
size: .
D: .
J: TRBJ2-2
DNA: TGTGCCACCCAAGAGACGGGGGGCCGGGCCGGGGAGCTGTTTTTT
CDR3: CATQETGGRAGELFF

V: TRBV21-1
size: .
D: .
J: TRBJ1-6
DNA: TGTGCCAGCAGACCGAATCCGGGACAGGGGGCTAGTTCACCCCTCCACTTT
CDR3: CASRPNPGQGASSPLHF

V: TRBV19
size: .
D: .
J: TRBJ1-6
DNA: TGTGCCAGTAGTATAGAGTGGTATTCACCCCTCCACTTT
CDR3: CASSIEWYSPLHF

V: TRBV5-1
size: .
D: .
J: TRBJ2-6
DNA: TGCGCCAGCAGCCCGGCGGGGATCTCTGGGGCCAACGTCCTGACTTTC
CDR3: CASSPAGISGANVLTF

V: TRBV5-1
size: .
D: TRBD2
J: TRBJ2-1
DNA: TGCGCCAGCAGCTTGGTGGCTAGCGGGGACTACAATGAGCAGTTCTTC
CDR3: CASSLVASGDYNEQFF

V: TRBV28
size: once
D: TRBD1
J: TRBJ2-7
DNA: TGTGCCAGCCTCTTCTCCGGGACAGGGTCCGAGCAGTACTTC
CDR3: CASLFSGTGSEQYF

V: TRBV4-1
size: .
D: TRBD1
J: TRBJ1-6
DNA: TGCGCCAGCAGCCCAGACGACAGGGGATGGGGTTCACCCCTCCACTTT
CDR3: CASSPDDRGWGSPLHF

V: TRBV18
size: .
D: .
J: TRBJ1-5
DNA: TGTGCCAGCTCTCCGTCGGGGCTCAATCAGCCCCAGCATTTT
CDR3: CASSPSGLNQPQHF

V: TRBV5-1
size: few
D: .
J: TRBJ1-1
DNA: TGCGCCAGCAGCAACCCACAAACTTTGAACACTGAAGCTTTCTTT
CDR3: CASSNPQTLNTEAFF

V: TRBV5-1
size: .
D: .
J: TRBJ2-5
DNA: TGCGCCAGCAGCTTGGACAGGGTGGTCGGCCAGTACTTC
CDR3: CASSLDRVVGQYF

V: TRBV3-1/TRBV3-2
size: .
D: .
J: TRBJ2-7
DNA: TGTGCCAGCAGCCCGACTAACGGGAGATACGAGCAGTACTTC
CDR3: CASSPTNGRYEQYF

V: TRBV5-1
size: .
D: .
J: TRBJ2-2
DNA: TGCGCCAGCAGCTTGTTGGACGGGGAGCTGTTTTTT
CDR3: CASSLLDGELFF

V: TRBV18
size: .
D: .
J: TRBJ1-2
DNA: TGTGCCAGCTCACTACAGGACAACTATGGCTACACCTTC
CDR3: CASSLQDNYGYTF

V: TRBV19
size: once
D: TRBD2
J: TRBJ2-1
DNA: TGTGCCAGTAGTATTTATAGCGGGAGTTACAATGAGCAGTTCTTC
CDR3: CASSIYSGSYNEQFF

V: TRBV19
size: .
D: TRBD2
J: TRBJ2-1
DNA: TGTGCCAGTAGCCCCAAGGCGGGGGATGAGCAGTTCTTC
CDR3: CASSPKAGDEQFF

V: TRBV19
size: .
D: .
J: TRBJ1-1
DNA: TGTGCCAGTAGTAGAGGGCCGAACACTGAAGCTTTCTTT
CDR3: CASSRGPNTEAFF

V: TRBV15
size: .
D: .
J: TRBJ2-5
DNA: TGTGCCACCAGCAGAGATGTAGGGGAGACCCAGTACTTC
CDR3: CATSRDVGETQYF

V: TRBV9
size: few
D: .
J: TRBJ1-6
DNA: TGTGCCAGCAGCCCCTATGGAGGACCTGGTTCACCCCTCCACTTT
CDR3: CASSPYGGPGSPLHF

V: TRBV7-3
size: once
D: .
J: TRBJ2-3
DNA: TGTGCCAGCAGCTTAACAGGGACCACAGATACGCAGTATTTT
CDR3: CASSLTGTTDTQYF

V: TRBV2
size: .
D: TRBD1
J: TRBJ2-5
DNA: TGTGCCAGCAGTCGACAGGGGCTAGAGACCCAGTACTTC
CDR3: CASSRQGLETQYF

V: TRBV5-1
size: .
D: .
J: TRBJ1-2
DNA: TGCGCCAGCAGCGAAGACCCCGGGCCCACTAACTATGGCTACACCTTC
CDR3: CASSEDPGPTNYGYTF

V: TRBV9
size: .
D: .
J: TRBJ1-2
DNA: TGTGCCAGCAGCGTAGGCCAGGTGGGTGGCTACACCTTC
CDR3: CASSVGQVGGYTF

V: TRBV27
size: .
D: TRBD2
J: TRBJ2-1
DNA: TGTGCCAGCTCTAGGGTAGCGGGGTATAACAATGAGCAGTTCTTC
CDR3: CASSRVAGYNNEQFF

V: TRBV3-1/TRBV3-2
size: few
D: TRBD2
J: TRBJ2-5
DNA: TGTGCCAGCAGCCAAGATCCACTAGCGGGGAAGGAGACCCAGTACTTC
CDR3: CASSQDPLAGKETQYF

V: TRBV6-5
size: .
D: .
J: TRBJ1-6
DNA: TGTGCCAGCAGTTACTCGAGGGGCTCACCCCTCCACTTT
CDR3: CASSYSRGSPLHF

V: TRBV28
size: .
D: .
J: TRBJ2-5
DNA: TGTGCCAGCAGCATCCAACAGTACCAAGAGACCCAGTACTTC
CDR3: CASSIQQYQETQYF

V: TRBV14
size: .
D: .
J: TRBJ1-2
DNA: TGTGCCAGCAGCCAAGATGTAGACAGGTTCTATGGCTACACCTTC
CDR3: CASSQDVDRFYGYTF

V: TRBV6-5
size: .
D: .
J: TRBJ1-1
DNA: TGTGCCAGCAGTTCTAATATTTTACAGGGAAACACTGAAGCTTTCTTT
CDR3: CASSSNILQGNTEAFF

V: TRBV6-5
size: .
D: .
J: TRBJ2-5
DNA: TGTGCCAGCAGTTACTCCCGACTAGTGGAGACCCAGTACTTC
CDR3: CASSYSRLVETQYF

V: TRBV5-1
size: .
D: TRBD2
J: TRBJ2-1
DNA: TGCGCCAGCAGCTCATTCCCCGGGACTAGCGGGAGGGGAGGTGAGCAGTTCTTC
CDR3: CASSSFPGTSGRGGEQFF

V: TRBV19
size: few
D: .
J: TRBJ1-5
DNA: TGTGCCAGTAGATACAGGGAGCCCAATCAGCCCCAGCATTTT
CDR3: CASRYREPNQPQHF

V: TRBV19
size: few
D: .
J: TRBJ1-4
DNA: TGTGCCAGTAGTATAGATCGTGGTGGAGTTAATGAAAAACTGTTTTTT
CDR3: CASSIDRGGVNEKLFF

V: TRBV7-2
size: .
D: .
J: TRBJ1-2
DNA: TGTGCCAGCAGACTTGGGGTCTCCTATGGCTACACCTTC
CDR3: CASRLGVSYGYTF

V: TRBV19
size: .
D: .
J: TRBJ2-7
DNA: TGTGCCAGTAACGGCGGGTCAGCGATGGGGGAGCAGTACTTC
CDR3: CASNGGSAMGEQYF

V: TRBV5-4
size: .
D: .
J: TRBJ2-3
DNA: TGTGCCAGCAGCCCCCCCCGAGGAGGGGGGGCCCATGGCACAGATACGCAGTATTTT
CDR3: CASSPPRGGGAHGTDTQYF

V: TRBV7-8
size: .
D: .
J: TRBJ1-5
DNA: TGTGCCAGCAGCCTCGGCCAACGAGTCCAGCCCCAGCATTTT
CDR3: CASSLGQRVQPQHF

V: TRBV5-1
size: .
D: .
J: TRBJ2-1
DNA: TGCGCCAGCAGCCGCTGGAGCTCCTACAATGAGCAGTTCTTC
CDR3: CASSRWSSYNEQFF

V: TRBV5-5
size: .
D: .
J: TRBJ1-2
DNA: TGTGCCAGCAGCTCTATACGACAGTCTCGGGCGAACTATGGCTACACCTTC
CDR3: CASSSIRQSRANYGYTF

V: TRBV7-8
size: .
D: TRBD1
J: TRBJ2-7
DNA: TGTGCCAGCAGCGTAAACTCCCAGGGGGCCTCCTACGAGCAGTACTTC
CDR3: CASSVNSQGASYEQYF